This T cell receptor (beta chain) stems from a study of blood T cell repertoires in COVID-19. As for the study in general: Nucleic acid was either cDNA or gDNA, and it came from T cells, B-cell-depleted T cells, or PBMCs.

After removal of 6 bases from V and 2 bases from J, the junction contained 3 bases not matched to a gene. The germline CDR1 and CDR2 sequences are SNHLY and FYNNEI. CDR3 length: 14 residues. Here immunoSEQ multiplex PCR was the method, and the copy in TCRdb shows in-frame clones only, minus some. The sample lists about 53,000 clones; around four fifths were seen once. Sequencing used peripheral blood. The receptor was derived from a human donor in a cohort sampled during active COVID-19. This chain uses TRBV2 with TRBJ2-2; the match to TRBD1 covers 7 bases. CDR3 sequence: CASRGQINTGELFF. The DNA for the CDR3 is TGTGCCAGCAGGGGACAGATAAACACCGGGGAGCTGTTTTTT.